Reported below is one TCR beta chain. The sample comes from a study of blood T cell repertoires in COVID-19. CDR3 size: 15 residues. Trimming cost V 0 bases and J 8 bases, with 16 bases left between them. Germline V gives CDR1 SGHTA, CDR2 FQGNSA. Assay used: immunoSEQ multiplex PCR; TCRdb lists only in-frame clones, some missing. The sample consists of some 230,000 clones, 75% to 90% of them appearing once. The sample was peripheral blood. The clonotype was recovered from a man aged 25-45 years who had recovered from COVID-19. The chain has TRBV7-2 and TRBJ1-2, with TRBD1 as a possible D gene (5 bases). CDR3 region: CASSLALTGRGGYTF. Written as DNA, the CDR3 is TGTGCCAGCAGCTTAGCCCTGACCGGGAGGGGAGGCTACACCTTC.